The rows below give T cell receptor beta chains drawn from one sample of a study of cytomegalovirus exposure and HLA in healthy donors. Clones were sequenced by immunoSEQ multiplex PCR, and TCRdb holds only the in-frame ones, with some missing. The sample shows approximately 70,000 clones, 78% of them seen only once. The sequenced sample consisted of PBMCs. These TCRs come from a man in his forties in good health and CMV-seronegative. CDR3s include the opening cysteine and the closing phenylalanine or tryptophan. The D gene is left open where the match is weak. Expanded clones get a size class; other rows say once, few or many, or leave the size out.

j_gene,v_gene,abundance,d_gene,CDR3nt,CDR3aa
TRBJ2-1,TRBV19,-,TRBD1,TGTGCCAGTAGTATTCGAGCCTGGGGACAGGGTGATGAGCAGTTCTTC,CASSIRAWGQGDEQFF
TRBJ2-1,TRBV2,-,-,TGTGCCAGCAGTGTAACAAGTTACAATGAGCAGTTCTTC,CASSVTSYNEQFF
TRBJ2-7,TRBV5-4,-,TRBD2,TGTGCCAGCAGCCAAAGCGGGACCTACGAGCAGTACTTC,CASSQSGTYEQYF
TRBJ2-7,TRBV14,few,-,TGTGCCAGCAGCCACCTGGACACGCTCTACGAGCAGTACTTC,CASSHLDTLYEQYF
TRBJ2-4,TRBV5-4,once,-,TGTGCCAGCAGCCCAACTACAGGGATAGCCAAGAACATTCAGTACTTC,CASSPTTGIAKNIQYF
TRBJ2-7,TRBV7-2,-,TRBD2,TGTGCCAGCAGCTTAGGGAGGCTAGCGGGGCCCTACGAGCAGTACTTC,CASSLGRLAGPYEQYF
TRBJ2-1,TRBV6-1,-,-,TGTGCCAGCAACCGGACTCCTTACAATGAGCAGTTCTTC,CASNRTPYNEQFF
TRBJ1-4,TRBV5-1,once,TRBD1,TGCGCCAGCAGCTCCAGACAGGGAACTAATGAAAAACTGTTTTTT,CASSSRQGTNEKLFF
TRBJ1-1,TRBV5-4,-,-,TGTGCCAGCAGCTCGCGGGAGACCTTGAACACTGAAGCTTTCTTT,CASSSRETLNTEAFF
TRBJ2-7,TRBV6-5,-,TRBD2,TGTGCCAGCAGATCAATAGCGGGAGCTCCCGAGCAGTACTTC,CASRSIAGAPEQYF